These T cell receptor beta chains were read from a single sample in a study of blood T cell repertoires in COVID-19. Profiling relied on immunoSEQ multiplex PCR, and the TCRdb table lists in-frame clones only, not all of them. The data show about 250,000 clones, around 81% seen once. The sequencing input was peripheral blood. The receptors were sampled from a man between 45 and 60 years old with active or convalescent COVID-19. The CDR3 runs from the conserved cysteine through the conserved F or W. A D gene is named only where the DNA matches it firmly. Clone size is stated in some rows and not others, as once, few, many or a class when expanded.

NA	TRBV5-1	TRBJ1-2	NA	CASSLDRTSLRGYTF	TGCGCCAGCAGCTTGGACAGAACCTCTCTGCGTGGCTACACCTTC
NA	TRBV30	TRBJ1-5	NA	CAWSVPDSRNQPQHF	TGTGCCTGGAGTGTTCCGGACAGCCGCAATCAGCCCCAGCATTTT
TRBD2	TRBV12-5	TRBJ2-1	NA	CARGLGSGGGYNEQFF	TGTGCTCGTGGTTTGGGCAGCGGGGGGGGTTACAATGAGCAGTTCTTC
TRBD1	TRBV10-3	TRBJ1-6	NA	CAISEAPGQGNSPLHF	TGTGCCATCAGTGAGGCCCCGGGACAGGGAAATTCACCCCTCCACTTT
NA	TRBV9	TRBJ2-1	NA	CASSAGLLPSYNEQFF	TGTGCCAGCAGCGCCGGACTGCTACCATCCTACAATGAGCAGTTCTTC
NA	TRBV5-4	TRBJ2-1	NA	CASSLELRTSSYNEQFF	TGTGCCAGCAGCTTGGAACTCCGTACGAGCTCCTACAATGAGCAGTTCTTC
TRBD1	TRBV6-5	TRBJ1-5	NA	CASSRQGPHQPQHF	TGTGCCAGCAGTCGACAGGGGCCCCATCAGCCCCAGCATTTT
NA	TRBV9	TRBJ1-1	NA	CASSDSQGAGNTEAFF	TGTGCCAGCAGCGACTCACAGGGTGCAGGGAACACTGAAGCTTTCTTT
NA	TRBV19	TRBJ1-4	NA	CASRRPGRGEKLFF	TGTGCCAGTAGACGCCCGGGAAGAGGGGAAAAACTGTTTTTT
NA	TRBV9	TRBJ1-1	NA	CASSSFTGDPTTEAFF	TGTGCCAGCAGTTCTTTTACGGGGGATCCCACGACTGAAGCTTTCTTT
NA	TRBV5-6	TRBJ2-7	NA	CASSSDSISYEQYF	TGTGCCAGCAGCTCCGACAGCATCTCCTACGAGCAGTACTTC
TRBD1	TRBV11-2	TRBJ2-7	NA	CASSGQTYEQYF	TGTGCCAGCTCGGGACAGACCTACGAGCAGTACTTC
NA	TRBV2	TRBJ1-5	NA	CASIKELNQPQHF	TGTGCCAGCATAAAGGAGCTCAATCAGCCCCAGCATTTT
NA	TRBV19	TRBJ1-5	once	CASSISGDPNQPQHF	TGTGCCAGTAGTATATCAGGGGACCCCAATCAGCCCCAGCATTTT
TRBD1	TRBV11-1	TRBJ2-5	NA	CASSFQTGGWETQYF	TGTGCCAGCAGCTTCCAGACAGGGGGCTGGGAGACCCAGTACTTC
TRBD1	TRBV5-1	TRBJ1-2	NA	CASSLGTGGNDGYTF	TGCGCCAGCAGCTTGGGTACAGGGGGCAACGATGGCTACACCTTC
NA	TRBV14	TRBJ2-1	NA	CASSQVGRVGLDEQFF	TGTGCCAGCAGCCAAGTAGGTCGGGTCGGCCTGGATGAGCAGTTCTTC
TRBD1	TRBV4-1	TRBJ2-7	NA	CASSLTQDRGSYEQYF	TGCGCCAGCAGCCTTACCCAAGACAGGGGCTCTTACGAGCAGTACTTC
NA	TRBV6-5	TRBJ1-6	NA	CASSTRQGSPLHF	TGTGCCAGCAGTACTCGTCAGGGTTCACCCCTCCACTTT
TRBD2	TRBV9	TRBJ2-2	NA	CASSGLGRAGTGELFF	TGTGCCAGCAGCGGCTTGGGGAGGGCGGGCACCGGGGAGCTGTTTTTT
NA	TRBV6-5	TRBJ2-3	once	CATLGQKGTYTQYF	TGTGCCACCCTGGGACAGAAGGGGACTTATACGCAGTATTTT
NA	TRBV6-1	TRBJ1-5	few	CASSDRAGNQPQHF	TGTGCCAGCAGTGACAGGGCTGGCAATCAGCCCCAGCATTTT